Listed here are 3 T cell receptor beta chains from one sample, sequenced in a study of blood T cell repertoires in COVID-19. Assay: immunoSEQ multiplex PCR; the TCRdb copy retains only in-frame clones and omits some. The data show 200,000 to 250,000 clones, 70% to 85% seen once. Sequencing used peripheral blood. These receptors all stem from a woman aged 40 to 50 who had recovered from COVID-19.

The chain uses TRBV29-1 and TRBJ2-3; D gene ambiguous. From germline, CDR1 is SQVTM and CDR2 ANQGSEA. Trimming left V 4 bases short and J 2 bases short, with 13 bases between. The CDR3 covers 14 residues. The CDR3 sequence is CSVVLPGSTDTQYF. CDR3 sequence (DNA): TGCAGCGTTGTTCTCCCGGGTTCCACAGATACGCAGTATTTT.

The chain is built from TRBV3-1 (or the pseudogene TRBV3-2) and TRBJ2-1, with D perhaps TRBD2 (6 bases). Trimming removed 1 base at V and 7 bases at J, with 14 bases between. Germline CDR1 and CDR2: LGHDT and YNNKEL (reference sequence). CDR3 length: 15 residues. The CDR3 bases are TGTGCCAGCAGCCAAGTCGGCCTTAGCGGAAATGAGCAGTTCTTC. Its protein is CASSQVGLSGNEQFF.

The CDR3 coding sequence is TGTGCCAGCAGCTTAGGCGGGGGAAACGCGAACACCGGGGAGCTGTTTTTT. Translated, it gives CASSLGGGNANTGELFF. V is TRBV7-8 and J is TRBJ2-2; the match to TRBD2 covers 7 bases. Trimming took 1 base from V and 0 from J; bases not matched to a gene: 5. The CDR3 length is 17 residues. CDR1 is SGHVS, CDR2 FQNEAQ, per germline. Full variable domain (rest looked up from reference TRBV7-8 and TRBJ2-2): GAGVSQSPRYKVAKRGQDVALRCDPISGHVSLFWYQQALGQGPEFLTYFQNEAQLDKSGLPSDRFFAERPEGSVSTLKIQRTQQEDSAVYLCASSLGGGNANTGELFFGEGSRLTVL.